Below are 10 T cell receptor beta chains sequenced from a single sample in a study of graft-versus-host responses after intestinal transplantation. These receptors have no identified antigens. Only in-frame clones appear in the TCRdb table, and some are missing; sequencing was by immunoSEQ multiplex PCR. The sample has more than 95,000 clones; around 90% are singletons. The specimen comprised unstimulated CD4+ T cells sorted from spleen or lymph node cells, sampled before intestinal transplant. Receptor source: a human donor who received an intestinal transplant.

The chain is built from TRBV28 and TRBJ2-3; TRBD2 matches at 8 bases. The CDR3 covers 15 residues. Trimming removed 5 bases from V and 1 base from J; junction bases left unmatched: 5. The germline V gene has CDR1 MDHEN and CDR2 SYDVKM. CDR3: CASSLTSAGTDTQYF. The DNA of the CDR3 is TGTGCCAGCAGTCTGACTAGCGCTGGCACAGATACGCAGTATTTT.

This chain connects TRBV11-3 to TRBJ2-7; D remains unclear. Germline CDR1 SGHNT, CDR2 YENEEA. The CDR3 is 13 amino acids. V was cut by 5 bases and J by 2 bases, with 10 bases left in between. CDR3 loop: CASSPPYAYEQYF. The CDR3 bases are TGTGCCAGCAGCCCCCCTTATGCCTACGAGCAGTACTTC.

The chain recombines TRBV19 with TRBJ1-5; D possibly corresponds to TRBD1 (5 bases). V was pared by 6 bases and J by 0 bases, with 9 bases between. This CDR3 is built from 14 residues. Germline CDR1 is LNHDA and CDR2 is SQIVND (reference sequence). CDR3 region: CASRYRRSNQPQHF. The CDR3 DNA reads as TGTGCCAGTAGATACAGGCGTAGCAATCAGCCCCAGCATTTT.

The chain joins TRBV30 to TRBJ2-5, with TRBD1 matching 8 bases. The J call could be wrong; TRBJ2-7 is a better fit for the DNA end. Germline CDR1 reads GTSNPN; CDR2 reads SVGIG (reference sequence). The CDR3 length is 17 residues. The CDR3 spells CAWSEQPETGASYEQYF. CDR3 nucleotides: TGTGCCTGGAGTGAACAACCAGAGACAGGGGCCTCCTACGAGCAGTACTTC.

The gene calls are TRBV19 and TRBJ1-3; D unresolved. There are 15 residues in the CDR3. Trimming left V 0 bases short and J 0 bases short, with 6 bases between. CDR1 is LNHDA and CDR2 is SQIVND in the germline V gene (reference sequence). The CDR3 loop reads CASSIDLRSGNTIYF. CDR3 DNA sequence: TGTGCCAGTAGTATAGATCTCCGCTCTGGAAACACCATATATTTT.

This clone has a single count. This chain joins TRBV13 and TRBJ2-1, with D maybe TRBD1 (7 bases). V lost 0 bases to trimming and J lost 8 bases, with 20 bases between them. This CDR3 comprises 17 residues. The V gene's germline CDR1 is PRHDT and CDR2 FYEKMQ (reference sequence). CDR3 nucleotides: TGTGCCAGCAGCTTAGGGCAGGGGGGATTCGGTGCCGATGAGCAGTTCTTC. This codes for CASSLGQGGFGADEQFF.

V and J are TRBV19 and TRBJ1-1; D ambiguous. CDR1 is LNHDA and CDR2 is SQIVND in the germline V gene (reference sequence). The CDR3 covers 13 residues. V lost 7 bases to trimming and J lost 4 bases, with 13 bases between them. Written as DNA, the CDR3 is TGTGCCAGTAATCTGATCGGTGGCACTGAAGCTTTCTTT. Translated: CASNLIGGTEAFF. Variable domain in full (rest from reference TRBV19 and TRBJ1-1): DGGITQSPKYLFRKEGQNVTLSCEQNLNHDAMYWYRQDPGQGLRLIYYSQIVNDFQKGDIAEGYSVSREKKESFPLTVTSAQKNPTAFYLCASNLIGGTEAFFGQGTRLTVV.

The gene calls are TRBV7-2 and TRBJ1-3; no reliable D call. CDR3 length: 15 residues. Germline CDR1 and CDR2: SGHTA and FQGNSA. V lost 0 bases to trimming and J lost 4 bases, with 10 bases between them. CDR3 nucleotides: TGTGCCAGCAGCTTAGCTTGGGCAGCAGGAAACACCATATATTTT. Translating gives CASSLAWAAGNTIYF.

The table lists this clone with a count of one. In DNA, the CDR3 is TGTGCCAGCAGCCGACCCCGACTAGCGGGAGACAATGAGCAGTTCTTC. Encoded protein: CASSRPRLAGDNEQFF. The chain carries TRBV6-6 and TRBJ2-1; 12 bases agree with TRBD2. V shed 6 bases and J 5 bases; nucleotides not matched to a gene: 8. This CDR3 is 16 amino acids long. Germline V CDR1 and CDR2: MNHNY, SVGAGI (reference sequence).

V and J are TRBV6-5 and TRBJ2-7; maybe TRBD1 (6 bases). The ends were cut back, 5 bases at V and 2 bases at J, with 13 bases in the middle. From germline, CDR1 is MNHEY and CDR2 SVGAGI. CDR3 length: 14 residues. CDR3 in amino acids: CASSKSTGTYEQYF. CDR3 in DNA: TGTGCCAGCAGTAAGTCGACAGGTACCTACGAGCAGTACTTC.